This entry concerns a single T cell receptor beta chain. Its antigen is not yet known. No clone much larger than this one lies a single base away; base qualities are absent. The germline V and J ends show losses of 4 bases and 4 bases respectively, and no gene match explains 7 bases of the junction. From the cysteine up to the phenylalanine, the CDR3 has a length of 17 residues. Only CDR3 DNA remains: 51 bases, in frame from the first base. The germline V gene provides CDR1 SGHRS and CDR2 YFSETQ. The library was made by the immunoSEQ multiplex PCR assay. The multiplex PCR relied on a mix of 60 forward primers for TCR Vbeta segments and 13 reverse primers for TCR Jbeta segments. The CDR3 region of rearranged TCR beta genes was amplified from genomic DNA with a multiplex PCR assay. Amplified TCR beta libraries were sequenced as 87-base-pair reads on the Illumina HiSeq System. The study's own analysis went as follows. Across the roughly 670 repertoires, a later analysis counted some 80 million unique TCR beta chains, around 11 million of which were shared by at least two donors. Raw reads were error-corrected and collapsed into unique sequences with a nearest-neighbor algorithm that merged closely related sequences to remove PCR and sequencing errors. V, D and J gene segments were assigned by aligning CDR3 sequences to IMGT reference sequences. For a sequence to be retained, a match of at least six nucleotides to both a V gene segment and a J gene segment was required. A rearrangement counted as productive if the CDR3 had no stop codons and remained in frame with V and J, and every other rearrangement counted as non-productive. CDR3 was defined according to IMGT convention as the region running from the second conserved V-encoded cysteine to the conserved J-encoded phenylalanine. Sequences without an unambiguous match to a single V gene segment were excluded from the earlier analysis of 450 to 650 of the donors. In an earlier analysis of approximately 590 of the donors, a V segment was called functional when productive rearrangements were above 56.7%, and segregating when the standard deviation between donors exceeded 5%. To diagnose cytomegalovirus status from the catalog of TCR beta chain sequences, a statistical classification framework was built. A later analysis assigned V and J genes by comparing TCR nucleotide sequences with IMGT/GENE-DB human TR gene sequences. Using the TCRdist pipeline, a later analysis assigned CDR3 sequences along with most-parsimonious VDJ recombination scenarios. In a later analysis, each TCR beta chain was defined by its CDR3 amino acid sequence together with its V-gene family, and reads without a unique V-gene family were excluded. As a way to deal with suspected cross-contamination and a sequencing artifact, a later analysis dropped 450 to 600 nucleotide sequences that were highly shared and had low generation probability. In a later analysis, a clonal expansion index was calculated for each public chain from normalized within-repertoire ranks of inferred template counts. In a later analysis, generation probabilities were computed using a VDJ recombination model fitted to out-of-frame rearrangements, and the results were checked against IGoR. A later analysis scored TCR-TCR, TCR-HLA and TCR-CMV co-occurrence with hypergeometric tests, applying a repertoire-size bias correction to TCR pairs. In a later analysis, false discovery rates were estimated by permuting HLA or CMV assignments 20 times. A later analysis grouped co-occurring TCRs with DBSCAN, adding TCRdist sequence similarity when clustering within HLA-allele-positive subsets. Repertoires with fewer than 30,000 or more than 120,000 public chains were left out of co-occurrence clustering, as were roughly five repertoires with anomalous nucleotide sharing. TCRdb obtained this table from immuneACCESS and retained in-frame rearrangements with V and J assigned. These tables miss some clones; where compared with another copy, unresolved V genes account for less than half of the shortfall, and the remainder is unexplained. The V and J calls and clone size are taken from that table; D and trimming were inferred from the DNA. The sample table records approximately 150,000 clones; 81% of these occur just once. The ten top clones hold just under 5% of the sample.

In total, approximately 690 healthy bone marrow donors made up the cohort. All cohort members were sampled while nominally healthy, although unrecorded immune exposures were likely present. The donor tested CMV seropositive, placing the donor among the 250 to 300 seropositive members of the cohort. A peripheral blood sample was collected from each donor, and TCR beta sequencing was performed on peripheral blood mononuclear cells. Genomic DNA was extracted from the blood cell samples with the Qiagen DNeasy Blood Extraction Kit. These data originate in a study of cytomegalovirus exposure and HLA in healthy donors (dated by TCRdb to the late 2010s). Broadly, across the study: In an earlier analysis of several hundred of the donors, approximately 300 Gb of sequence data and just under 120 million unique TCR beta sequences from about 190 million T cells were reported. In the later analysis, no new phenotypic data were used to find candidate immune exposures; instead, reliance was placed on TCR beta sequences and their occurrence across donors. The study was designed to test whether signatures of past pathogen exposure could be identified by cataloging public T cell receptors. Along with the approximately 600-subject first cohort, a separate validation cohort of around 110 different subjects was used. An early release covering roughly 600 HLA-typed donors comprised about 310 gigabases of sequencing data and around 80 million unique TCR sequences. Among roughly 400 genotyped donors of the cohort, an average of approximately 240,000 unique TCR beta nucleotide sequences were sequenced per donor, roughly 20% of them non-productive. Because of strong linkage in the cohort, 5 or 6 DR-DQ haplotypes were treated as single units for association and clustering. Genome-wide SNP genotypes for about three fifths of the roughly 670 donors were used in a later genetic analysis, which treated that subset as a discovery cohort. An earlier analysis of more than 450 of the donors used high-throughput TCR beta sequencing to judge whether each TCR beta V gene segment behaved as functional or pseudogenic. The number of typed donors differed by locus: about 620-640 for A, B, C, DRB1 and DQB1; about 520 for DQA1; some 610 for DPA1; and approximately 450 for DPB1. The study used immunosequencing to profile the T cell repertoires of some 600 subjects and linked those repertoires to cytomegalovirus serostatus. Every discovery cohort repertoire had been produced on one sequencing platform. To predict cytomegalovirus infection status, the study combined high-throughput TCR immunosequencing, statistical association of individual TCRs with disease status, and machine learning. Alongside the repertoire data, information on donor age, sex, ethnicity and CMV serostatus was compiled. A later analysis re-analyzed previously published TCR beta repertoires from 666 donors and added high-resolution HLA genotyping to study TCR occurrence patterns. The genetic ancestry cluster associated with self-reported Caucasian donors included around 76% of the 350 to 500 genotyped donors. HLA typing included class I and class II loci at four-digit resolution. What the study reported, not specific to this receptor: A group of highly shared sequence variants was considered likely to be a technical artifact of the sequencing pipeline. Because HLA typing was missing for some donors at each locus, association tests included only the typed subset. The classifier was reported to diagnose cytomegalovirus status with high specificity and sensitivity in both the original and validation cohorts. According to a later analysis, TCR association rates differed among HLA loci, with DRB1 alleles showing the most associated TCRs and HLA-C alleles showing the fewest. Strong co-occurrence of HLA alleles, especially DR and DQ, made assigning TCR associations to individual alleles difficult. Compared with the approximately 600-donor mean, donors in an Asian-associated ancestry cluster had fewer N-insertions in productive TCRs, according to a later genetic analysis. In vitro tests confirmed that a few of the cytomegalovirus-associated TCR beta chains recognize cytomegalovirus antigens. In an earlier analysis of about 600 of the donors, most TCR beta V segments appeared in productive rearrangements about 87% or about 30% of the time, broadly matching IMGT annotations. A later analysis found that HLA-associated TCR beta chains were more clonally expanded and had lower generation probabilities than equally common non-associated chains. Most TCR sequences were observed very rarely across donors, whereas some public TCRs were present in many individuals. A later analysis found that most CMV-associated TCR beta chains appeared HLA-restricted, with HLA associations seemingly driven largely by CMV exposure. The authors suggested that the approach could potentially be generalized to other disease states and immunological phenotypes. According to a later analysis, parvovirus B19, influenza, CMV and Epstein-Barr virus appeared linked to several top co-occurrence clusters. Roughly uniform sequencing depth across donors was assumed in presence/absence analyses, although this assumption may not hold. For the cohort, immune exposure information was limited to CMV serostatus. Some IMGT-functional V segments, including TRBV6-2 and TRBV6-3, could not be distinguished by the 87-base-pair reads and were therefore excluded. In the study, 150 to 200 TCR beta chains were listed as associated with cytomegalovirus. Over 15 rarely observed V segments, including chromosome 9 orphons, were excluded from the earlier analysis of several hundred of the donors because counts were too low. An association between a missense DCLRE1C variant and V-gene and J-gene trimming of TCR beta chains was found in a later genetic analysis and replicated in an independent cohort. Linkage disequilibrium might explain the correlated functional status among segregating V segments, but an unknown experimental factor could not be ruled out. A further reported finding was that TCR beta sequences accurately predicted the HLA-A and HLA-B alleles for most subjects in the first cohort. A later analysis associated about 17,000 TCR beta sequences with specific HLA alleles at a false discovery rate of 0.05. The cohort was sequenced for TCR beta chains only, and without alpha or paired-chain data the features that could be detected were limited.

Recombination joined TRBV5-1 with TRBJ2-4, and 14 bases in between align with TRBD2. The sequence was obtained from a woman under 30 in good health and CMV-seropositive. Material: PBMCs. CDR3 reads: CASSVGLAGDRKNIQYF. The DNA sequence reads TGCGCCAGCAGCGTGGGACTAGCGGGGGATCGGAAAAACATTCAGTACTTC.